A single sample is the source of the 22 T cell receptor beta chains below, sequenced in a study of blood T cell repertoires in COVID-19. Here immunoSEQ multiplex PCR was the method, and the copy in TCRdb shows in-frame clones only, minus some. The sample shows 40,000 to 50,000 clones, nearly 90% of them seen only once. Sequencing input: peripheral blood. Source of these receptors: a man in his fifties or sixties with acute or convalescent COVID-19.

This clone was detected a few times. The chain carries TRBV3-1 (or the pseudogene TRBV3-2) and TRBJ1-6; TRBD1 is a possible D gene (5 bases). This CDR3 region has 16 residues. The V and J ends lost 0 bases and 9 bases respectively, with 15 bases between them. Germline assignment: CDR1 LGHDT and CDR2 YNNKEL (reference sequence). The CDR3 spells CASSQEGWDGSSPLHF. CDR3 coding DNA: TGTGCCAGCAGCCAAGAAGGTTGGGACGGGAGTTCACCCCTCCACTTT.

This clone has more than one count but fewer than ten. The rearrangement uses TRBV7-2 and TRBJ1-5; 7 nucleotides line up with TRBD1. V lost 5 bases and J lost 4; bases outside the gene matches: 8. CDR3 size: 15 residues. Germline lookup yields CDR1 SGHTA and CDR2 FQGNSA. This CDR3 is CASSPTGPTNQPQHF. In DNA, the CDR3 is TGTGCCAGCAGCCCGACAGGGCCCACAAATCAGCCCCAGCATTTT.

J is TRBJ2-7 and V is TRBV7-2, with TRBD2 matching over 14 bases. V shed 2 bases and J 0 bases; nucleotides not matched to a gene: 9. This CDR3 region has 19 residues. Germline CDR1 and CDR2: SGHTA and FQGNSA. The CDR3 DNA is TGTGCCAGCAGCTTACCGGGACTAGCGGGGGTCGGTCTCTCCTACGAGCAGTACTTC. This sequence encodes CASSLPGLAGVGLSYEQYF.

The gene calls are TRBV5-6 and TRBJ2-7; D remains unclear. CDR1 SGHDT and CDR2 YYEEEE come from the germline V gene. Trimming removed 2 bases from V and 0 bases from J, with 9 bases in between. CDR3 length: 14 amino acids. CDR3 nucleotides: TGTGCCAGCAGCTTTCTGGGCAGCTCCTACGAGCAGTACTTC. Encoded protein: CASSFLGSSYEQYF. Combining the CDR3 with reference TRBV5-6 and TRBJ2-7 gives the whole variable domain DAGVTQSPTHLIKTRGQQVTLRCSPKSGHDTVSWYQQALGQGPQFIFQYYEEEERQRGNFPDRFSGHQFPNYSSELNVNALLLGDSALYLCASSFLGSSYEQYFGPGTRLTVT.

The chain carries TRBV14 and TRBJ1-2; a possible D gene is TRBD1 (5 bases). There are 13 residues in the CDR3. Germline V gene sequence: CDR1 SGHDN, CDR2 FVKESK. Trimming removed 5 bases at V and 4 bases at J, with 11 bases between. CDR3 in amino acids: CASSGGTVYGYTF. The CDR3 region has the DNA TGTGCCAGCAGCGGAGGGACCGTCTATGGCTACACCTTC.

The gene calls are TRBV7-2 and TRBJ2-5; 10 bases match TRBD2. CDR1 is SGHTA, CDR2 FQGNSA, per germline. Unmatched junction bases numbered 11, after V lost 5 bases and J lost 5 bases. The CDR3 consists of 16 residues. CDR3 in amino acids: CASSPWQRGGAETQYF. The CDR3 DNA follows: TGTGCCAGCAGCCCCTGGCAGCGGGGGGGTGCGGAGACCCAGTACTTC.

The rearrangement joins TRBV12-2 to TRBJ2-3; TRBD2 reflects the table's D call only, with no check against the DNA. TRBV12-2 is a pseudogene. There are 19 residues in the CDR3. In nucleotides, the CDR3 is TGTGCAAGTCGCCCCAGCGGAGGACTAGCGGGGGGGAGCACAGATACGCAGTATTTT. As protein: CASRPSGGLAGGSTDTQYF.

This clone came up a few times. This chain uses TRBV7-2 with TRBJ1-2, with D hard to call. The CDR3 loop spans 13 amino acids. Germline CDR1 reads SGHTA; CDR2 reads FQGNSA. Trimming stripped 3 bases from V and 8 bases from J, with 13 bases between. The chain's CDR3 is CASSFDGPGGYTF. The CDR3 DNA sequence: TGTGCCAGCAGCTTCGACGGTCCCGGGGGCTACACCTTC. The full variable domain, in which reference TRBV7-2 and TRBJ1-2 provide the parts outside the CDR3, is GAGVSQSPSNKVTEKGKDVELRCDPISGHTALYWYRQSLGQGLEFLIYFQGNSAPDKSGLPSDRFSAERTGGSVSTLTIQRTQQEDSAVYLCASSFDGPGGYTFGSGTRLTVV.

The J gene is TRBJ2-7, the V gene TRBV2, with unresolved D. Germline CDR1 SNHLY, CDR2 FYNNEI. V lost 7 bases, J lost 8 bases, and 15 bases lay in between. This CDR3 spans 12 amino acids. The CDR3 spells CASTRQTNKQYF. The CDR3 DNA reads TGTGCCAGCACTCGCCAAACGAACAAGCAGTACTTC.

V is TRBV10-3 and J is TRBJ2-2; 10 bases fit TRBD2. Germline V CDR1 and CDR2: ENHRY, SYGVKD. The CDR3 has 14 amino acids. The trim removed 6 bases at V and 5 bases at J, leaving 3 bases unmatched. CDR3 sequence reads: CAIRAGGLTGELFF. Here the CDR3 DNA reads TGTGCCATCAGAGCGGGGGGGCTGACCGGGGAGCTGTTTTTT.

The V gene is TRBV11-3, the J gene TRBJ2-1, with 16 nucleotides matching TRBD2. Germline loops: CDR1 SGHNT, CDR2 YENEEA. V trimming: 6 bases; J trimming: 5 bases; junction bases outside the gene matches: 13. The CDR3 is made up of 19 amino acids. As DNA, the CDR3 is TGTGCCAGCAGTATAGCCGGGACTAGCGGGGGGGCCGGAAACAATGAGCAGTTCTTC. Translation gives CASSIAGTSGGAGNNEQFF.

The chain is built from TRBV19 and TRBJ1-2, with unresolved D. The length of the CDR3 is 14 residues. Germline CDR1 and CDR2: LNHDA and SQIVND (reference sequence). Trimming removed 7 bases from V and 1 base from J, with 13 bases in between. The CDR3 loop is CASKVGDYNYGYTF. CDR3 bases: TGTGCCAGTAAAGTAGGAGACTATAACTATGGCTACACCTTC.

The chain combines TRBV5-5 with TRBJ1-1; TRBD1 might be the D (6 bases). The V gene's germline CDR1 is SGHKS and CDR2 YYEKEE (reference sequence). V lost 0 bases to trimming and J lost 6 bases, with 9 bases between them. The CDR3 extends over 13 amino acids. The CDR3 reads CASSLAGVAEAFF. For the CDR3, the DNA is TGTGCCAGCAGCTTGGCAGGGGTTGCTGAAGCTTTCTTT.

The chain joins TRBV7-2 to TRBJ2-5; 7 positions agree with TRBD1. This CDR3 is built from 14 residues. Germline V gives CDR1 SGHTA, CDR2 FQGNSA. V trimming: 3 bases; J trimming: 6 bases; junction bases outside the gene matches: 7. CDR3 amino acids: CASSFGQEDKTQYF. In nucleotides, the CDR3 is TGTGCCAGCAGCTTCGGACAGGAGGATAAGACCCAGTACTTC.

This clone has just a few counts. CDR3 residues: CASRGGGALSPDTQYF. The DNA for the CDR3 is TGCGCCAGCAGGGGCGGGGGGGCCTTAAGCCCAGATACGCAGTATTTT. The gene calls are TRBV5-1 and TRBJ2-3, with TRBD2 matching 9 bases. CDR3 length: 16 residues. Trimming at V came to 5 bases and at J to 4 bases, leaving 11 bases not matched to a gene. Germline V gene data show CDR1 as SGHRS and CDR2 as YFSETQ.

The chain employs TRBV6-2 or TRBV6-3 and TRBJ2-7; TRBD1 aligns across 9 bases. Losses at the gene ends were 6 bases for V and 2 bases for J; bases not matched to a gene: 11. The CDR3 spans 16 residues. Germline V gene data show CDR1 as MNHEY and CDR2 as SVGEGT. The CDR3 region has the DNA TGTGCCAGCAGCGACACGGGGACAGGGTCCCCCTACGAGCAGTACTTC. Translation: CASSDTGTGSPYEQYF.

The genes are TRBV7-6 and TRBJ1-2; 9 bases align to TRBD1. From germline, CDR1 is SGHVS and CDR2 FNYEAQ. The CDR3 totals 16 residues. Losses at the gene ends were 5 bases for V and 0 bases for J; bases not matched to a gene: 7. This chain's CDR3 is CASSKGTGGANYGYTF. CDR3 nucleotide sequence: TGTGCCAGCAGCAAAGGTACAGGGGGCGCTAACTATGGCTACACCTTC.

This chain links TRBV23-1 with TRBJ1-6; possible D gene TRBD1, 6 bases. TRBV23-1 is given ORF status, its function remaining uncertain. The length of the CDR3 is 22 residues. V was pared by 0 bases and J by 4 bases, with 28 bases between. CDR3 loop: CASSQSGGRGRHKVLYNSPLHF. The CDR3 DNA reads TGCGCCAGCAGTCAATCGGGGGGGCGGGGACGCCATAAGGTCCTTTATAATTCACCCCTCCACTTT.

The genes are TRBV4-1 and TRBJ1-6, with TRBD1 identical over 9 bases. V lost 3 bases, J lost 11 bases, and 8 bases stayed unmatched. Germline V gene sequence: CDR1 MGHRA, CDR2 YSYEKL. The CDR3 spans 15 residues. The CDR3 coding sequence is TGCGCCAGCAGCCAGCGGAGACAGGGGGTTCCACCCCTCCACTTT. Translation: CASSQRRQGVPPLHF.

The gene calls are TRBV30 and TRBJ2-7, with D hard to call. V was cut by 4 bases and J by 7 bases, with 14 bases left in between. The CDR3 length is 12 residues. Germline-derived CDR1 and CDR2 are GTSNPN and SVGIG (reference sequence). CDR3 protein: CAWNPSTVEQYF. The DNA for the CDR3 is TGTGCCTGGAACCCGAGTACGGTTGAGCAGTACTTC.

The V gene is TRBV5-1, the J gene TRBJ1-1, with D perhaps matching TRBD1 (6 bases). The V and J ends lost 1 base and 0 bases respectively, with 10 bases between them. The CDR3 contains 15 residues. Germline values: CDR1 SGHRS, CDR2 YFSETQ. CDR3 protein: CASSLTTGMNTEAFF. In nucleotides, the CDR3 is TGCGCCAGCAGCTTGACAACAGGGATGAACACTGAAGCTTTCTTT. Together with reference TRBV5-1 and TRBJ1-1, the CDR3 gives the full variable domain: KAGVTQTPRYLIKTRGQQVTLSCSPISGHRSVSWYQQTPGQGLQFLFEYFSETQRNKGNFPGRFSGRQFSNSRSEMNVSTLELGDSALYLCASSLTTGMNTEAFFGQGTRLTVV.

CDR3 sequence reads: CASSLRQVGTGNTIYF. CDR3 bases: TGTGCCAGCAGCCTCCGACAGGTTGGAACTGGAAACACCATATATTTT. The chain carries TRBV14 and TRBJ1-3; weak D call: TRBD1 (6 bases). Germline CDR1 is SGHDN and CDR2 is FVKESK. The CDR3 consists of 16 residues. V lost 4 bases to trimming and J lost 2 bases, with 15 bases between them. The variable domain in full, completed from reference TRBV14 and TRBJ1-3, reads EAGVTQFPSHSVIEKGQTVTLRCDPISGHDNLYWYRRVMGKEIKFLLHFVKESKQDESGMPNNRFLAERTGGTYSTLKVQPAELEDSGVYFCASSLRQVGTGNTIYFGEGSWLTVV.